This is a list of T cell receptor beta chains from one sample in a study of blood T cells in healthy people across ages. TCRdb redid the calling of the 5' RACE reads with MiXCR, one entry per CDR3 protein. The table has 1,100,000 or so distinct CDR3 sequences, less than 50% seen once; the top ten hold under 20%. Source material: blood. Every receptor here comes from a woman aged 60 to 75 in good health. Each CDR3 is given with its conserved first and last residue. The order of the fields is D gene, V gene, J gene, clone size, CDR3 protein, CDR3 DNA. D genes are given only for firm matches. Not every row has a clone size; where given, it reads once, few, many or a size class.

D: .
V: TRBV6-5
J: TRBJ1-2
size: .
CDR3: CASRPLQGGYTF
DNA: TGTGCCAGCAGACCTCTACAGGGAGGCTACACCTTC

D: TRBD2
V: TRBV6-2/TRBV6-3
J: TRBJ2-7
size: many
CDR3: CASIPSGRINEQYF
DNA: TGTGCCAGCATCCCTAGCGGGAGGATCAACGAGCAGTACTTC

D: .
V: TRBV7-6
J: TRBJ1-1
size: once
CDR3: CASSLGAGMNTEAFF
DNA: TGTGCCAGCAGCTTAGGGGCGGGAATGAACACTGAAGCTTTCTTT

D: TRBD1
V: TRBV10-3
J: TRBJ1-1
size: .
CDR3: CAISDPGQVNTEAFF
DNA: TGTGCCATCAGTGATCCAGGACAGGTTAACACTGAAGCTTTCTTT

D: .
V: TRBV28
J: TRBJ1-2
size: .
CDR3: CASRDYRDYGYTF
DNA: TGTGCCAGCAGGGATTACAGGGACTATGGCTACACCTTC

D: TRBD1
V: TRBV20-1
J: TRBJ2-7
size: few
CDR3: CSANRGRYEQYF
DNA: TGCAGTGCTAACAGGGGGCGATACGAGCAGTACTTC

D: .
V: TRBV5-1
J: TRBJ1-1
size: many
CDR3: CASSLGTEAFF
DNA: TGTGCCAGCAGCTTAGGCACTGAAGCTTTCTTT

D: TRBD2
V: TRBV20-1
J: TRBJ2-7
size: .
CDR3: CSTSEVVAGGYEQYF
DNA: TGCAGTACAAGCGAGGTTGTAGCGGGGGGCTACGAGCAGTACTTC

D: .
V: TRBV5-1
J: TRBJ2-1
size: .
CDR3: CASSLSPPNEQFF
DNA: TGCGCCAGCAGCTTGTCCCCACCCAATGAGCAGTTCTTC

D: TRBD2
V: TRBV6-5
J: TRBJ2-7
size: many
CDR3: CASRWTSGTYEQYF
DNA: TGTGCCAGCAGATGGACTAGCGGAACCTACGAGCAGTACTTC

D: TRBD1
V: TRBV9
J: TRBJ2-5
size: few
CDR3: CASSTRDRGFEQETQYF
DNA: TGTGCCAGCAGCACCCGGGACAGGGGGTTCGAGCAAGAGACCCAGTACTTC

D: TRBD2
V: TRBV3-1
J: TRBJ2-7
size: few
CDR3: CASSPTSGSDYEQYF
DNA: TGTGCCAGCAGCCCGACTAGCGGGAGTGATTACGAGCAGTACTTC

D: .
V: TRBV6-6
J: TRBJ2-3
size: .
CDR3: CASSYPEGADTQYF
DNA: TGTGCCAGCAGTTACCCGGAGGGAGCAGATACGCAGTATTTT

D: TRBD1
V: TRBV27
J: TRBJ2-7
size: few
CDR3: CASSPWTGLDEQYF
DNA: TGTGCCAGCAGTCCCTGGACAGGGCTCGACGAGCAGTACTTC

D: .
V: TRBV29-1
J: TRBJ1-4
size: .
CDR3: CSAERQGDEKLFF
DNA: TGCAGCGCCGAACGGCAGGGAGATGAAAAACTGTTTTTT

D: TRBD2
V: TRBV9
J: TRBJ2-3
size: .
CDR3: CASTQGREADTQYF
DNA: TGTGCCAGTACGCAAGGGCGGGAGGCAGATACGCAGTATTTT

D: .
V: TRBV12-3/TRBV12-4
J: TRBJ2-5
size: few
CDR3: CASSVSGRETQYF
DNA: TGTGCCAGCAGTGTATCGGGTAGAGAGACCCAGTACTTC

D: .
V: TRBV9
J: TRBJ2-3
size: .
CDR3: CASSVELRQDTDTQYF
DNA: TGTGCCAGCAGCGTAGAGCTGCGACAAGACACAGATACGCAGTATTTT

D: .
V: TRBV27
J: TRBJ2-1
size: few
CDR3: CASSYRQVLYNEQFF
DNA: TGTGCCAGCAGTTACCGACAGGTACTCTACAATGAGCAGTTCTTC